The rows below give T cell receptor beta chains drawn from one sample of a study of blood T cell repertoires in COVID-19. Here immunoSEQ multiplex PCR was the method, and the copy in TCRdb shows in-frame clones only, minus some. The sample holds around 40,000 clones; 75% to 85% are singletons and the top ten take nearly 10%. The sample taken for sequencing was peripheral blood. These receptors came from a human donor in a cohort sampled during active COVID-19. CDR3s include the opening cysteine and the closing phenylalanine or tryptophan. The D gene is left open where the match is weak. A clone size is listed for some rows: how often the clone was seen (once, few, many), or a class if it is expanded.

J gene | V gene | D gene | clone size | CDR3 DNA | CDR3 protein
TRBJ1-2 | TRBV6-5 | TRBD1 | - | TGTGCCAGCAGCACCACAGGGGGCTATGGCTACACCTTC | CASSTTGGYGYTF
TRBJ1-2 | TRBV27 | - | - | TGTGCCAGCCGCCTTGAGGCGCTAAGTACGAGCTACACCTTC | CASRLEALSTSYTF
TRBJ2-1 | TRBV2 | TRBD2 | - | TGTGCCAGCACTGGAGCGGGGGGGCCCTCCTACAATGAGCAGTTCTTC | CASTGAGGPSYNEQFF
TRBJ1-6 | TRBV11-2 | - | few | TGTGCCAGCAGCCCCCGGGGAACCGCTTTGAATTCACCCCTCCACTTT | CASSPRGTALNSPLHF
TRBJ2-7 | TRBV20-1 | TRBD2 | - | TGCAGTGCTAGTTCCCCAGGGACTAGCTACGAGCAGTACTTC | CSASSPGTSYEQYF
TRBJ1-2 | TRBV4-1 | - | - | TGCGCCAGCAGCCAAGATCCATTCTATGGCTACACCTTC | CASSQDPFYGYTF
TRBJ1-2 | TRBV7-2 | TRBD1 | - | TGTGCCAGCAGCTTCCACCCTCGGGACAGGGTGGATGGCTACACCTTC | CASSFHPRDRVDGYTF
TRBJ2-3 | TRBV5-1 | TRBD2 | once | TGCGCCAGCAGCCCCCTCCTAGCGGGAGGGGGGGATACGCAGTATTTT | CASSPLLAGGGDTQYF
TRBJ2-7 | TRBV28 | - | - | TGTGCCAGCAGCTGGACAACCACTACCTCCTACGAGCAGTACTTC | CASSWTTTTSYEQYF
TRBJ1-1 | TRBV7-9 | - | - | TGTGCCAGCAGCCCCATCAACACTGAAGCTTTCTTT | CASSPINTEAFF
TRBJ2-3 | TRBV7-3 | TRBD1 | - | TGTGCCAGCAGCTTAGGGCAGGGGGCTTTTCTAAGGGATACGCAGTATTTT | CASSLGQGAFLRDTQYF
TRBJ2-2 | TRBV19 | TRBD1 | - | TGTGCCAGTAGTATCAATTTGCCAGGGGGCGGACATACCGGGGAGCTGTTTTTT | CASSINLPGGGHTGELFF
TRBJ1-1 | TRBV5-1 | - | - | TGCGCCAGCAGCTTGGACAGTGGGGGCAGGGATGAAGCTTTCTTT | CASSLDSGGRDEAFF
TRBJ1-4 | TRBV5-5 | - | - | TGTGCCAGCAGCTTGGGAGAGTGGGAGGGGGAAAAACTGTTTTTT | CASSLGEWEGEKLFF
TRBJ2-1 | TRBV18 | - | - | TGTGCCAGCAAAACGTCGGCGGGACGAACGACCAACAATGAGCAGTTCTTC | CASKTSAGRTTNNEQFF
TRBJ2-1 | TRBV7-8 | - | once | TGTGCCAGCAGCCCGTCTGGAAGGACTACGAGGAATGAGCAGTTCTTC | CASSPSGRTTRNEQFF
TRBJ1-2 | TRBV5-5 | TRBD1 | - | TGTGCCAGCAGCCCCAGTTGGGACAGGGATTATGGCTACACCTTC | CASSPSWDRDYGYTF
TRBJ1-1 | TRBV11-1 | - | - | TGTGCCAGCAGCGCAACAGGGAACACTGAAGCTTTCTTT | CASSATGNTEAFF
TRBJ2-7 | TRBV9 | TRBD1 | few | TGTGCCAGCAGCGTAGGGGACAGGGGTATTGAGCAGTACTTC | CASSVGDRGIEQYF
TRBJ2-1 | TRBV10-3 | - | - | TGTGCCATCAGTGAGTCGAGGGATGAGCAGTTCTTC | CAISESRDEQFF
TRBJ2-7 | TRBV6-1 | - | - | TGTGCCAGCAGTGAAGGGGCGGCAGGGGCCCCCTACGAGCAGTACTTC | CASSEGAAGAPYEQYF
TRBJ2-1 | TRBV21-1 | - | - | TGTGCCAGCAGCAAGCGGCTACGAGGGAGGGCCGGCAATGAGCAGTTCTTC | CASSKRLRGRAGNEQFF
TRBJ1-3 | TRBV3-1/TRBV3-2 | - | - | TGTGCCAGCAGCCAAGATAGAACAGTGAACTCTGGAAACACCATATATTTT | CASSQDRTVNSGNTIYF
TRBJ2-1 | TRBV7-9 | TRBD2 | - | TGTGCCAGCAGCTTAGATGGGACTACCAATAATGAGCAGTTCTTC | CASSLDGTTNNEQFF
TRBJ1-6 | TRBV5-5 | TRBD1 | - | TGTGCCAGCAGCTCGTCCGGGGACAGTAATTCACCCCTCCACTTT | CASSSSGDSNSPLHF
TRBJ1-2 | TRBV4-2 | - | - | TGTGCCAGCAGCCAAGTTACCGAGTATGGCTACACCTTC | CASSQVTEYGYTF
TRBJ1-2 | TRBV29-1 | - | few | TGCAGCGTTGAAGATCGCGGTAGCTACACCTTC | CSVEDRGSYTF
TRBJ1-1 | TRBV5-8 | - | - | TGTGCCAGCAGCTTTTTCTCTGCGGGGTTCGAAGCTTTCTTT | CASSFFSAGFEAFF
TRBJ1-6 | TRBV6-2/TRBV6-3 | TRBD1 | - | TGTGCCAGCAGCCGACCCGGACAGGGGAGGGATTCACCCCTCCACTTT | CASSRPGQGRDSPLHF
TRBJ1-1 | TRBV5-1 | - | - | TGCGCCAGCAGCTTGGCATCCTGGGAGGGGCGGACTGAAGCTTTCTTT | CASSLASWEGRTEAFF
TRBJ2-5 | TRBV13 | - | few | TGTGCCAGCAGTCTCCTCGGCGGCCAAGAGACCCAGTACTTC | CASSLLGGQETQYF